The sequence of this T cell receptor beta chain was determined in a study of T-cell reconstitution after alpha-beta-depleted transplantation in children. It was with unique molecular identifiers that the TCRbeta library was prepared. TCRdb passed the PCR reads through MiXCR, listing each CDR3 protein once. The sample yields 200,000 to 250,000 distinct CDR3 sequences, approximately 12% seen once. This clonotype has ten or more counts. The ends were cut back, 5 bases at V and 3 bases at J, with 11 bases in the middle. This CDR3 has 14 amino acids. Germline CDR1 reads MDHEN; CDR2 reads SYDVKM. The chain carries TRBV28 and TRBJ1-5; D is uncertain. The starting material was PBMCs from the stem cell graft donor, obtained from the stem cell graft. The TCR was taken from a human donor who donated a stem cell graft to a child with acute lymphoblastic leukemia. CDR3 DNA: TGTGCCAGCAGTCACGGAGATTCCAATCAGCCCCAGCATTTT. The encoded protein is CASSHGDSNQPQHF.